This entry describes one T cell receptor (beta chain). Its specificity is not known. PCR amplification relied on 60 Vbeta primers (plus 13 Jbeta primers). Clones were sequenced by immunoSEQ multiplex PCR, and TCRdb holds only the in-frame ones, with some missing. The data show roughly 150,000 clones, around 85% seen once. The germline V gene encodes CDR1 KGHSY and CDR2 FQNENV. This CDR3 region has 14 residues. Unmatched junction bases numbered 4, after V lost 0 bases and J lost 6 bases. These data are taken from a study of cytomegalovirus exposure and HLA in healthy donors. Whole-study results and caveats: Most TCRs appeared rarely, but some public TCRs recurred in many donors.

The chain employs TRBV16 and TRBJ1-1, with 7 nucleotides matching TRBD1. The sequencing sample was made of PBMCs. The sequence was obtained from a female donor in good health and CMV-seronegative. The CDR3 spells CASSQSSGGAEAFF. The CDR3 region has the DNA TGTGCCAGCAGCCAATCGTCAGGGGGTGCTGAAGCTTTCTTT. Filled out from reference TRBV16 and TRBJ1-1, the complete variable domain reads GEEVAQTPKHLVRGEGQKAKLYCAPIKGHSYVFWYQQVLKNEFKFLISFQNENVFDETGMPKERFSAKCLPNSPCSLEIQATKLEDSAVYFCASSQSSGGAEAFFGQGTRLTVV.